The sequence of this TCR beta chain was determined in a study of T cell responses to AZD1222 COVID-19 vaccine. There are 13 residues in the CDR3. Trimming left V 2 bases short and J 1 base short, with 5 bases between. CDR1 is SGHVS and CDR2 is FNYEAQ in the germline V gene. Concerning this clone: Antigen: not known.

It was second doses at about 4 or about 12 weeks that were pooled. TCRdb's table, derived via immunoSEQ multiplex PCR, lists solely in-frame clones and lacks some. The sample lists 100,000 to 150,000 clones; around 83% were seen once. Study results and caveats: At baseline, just a handful of AZD1222 recipients tested seropositive. Females outnumbered males among donors, who were mostly white British; clonal diversity was possibly underestimated.

This receptor was obtained from an adult who received the AZD1222 COVID-19 vaccine. The rearrangement uses TRBV7-6 and TRBJ1-1; D not certain. Here the sequenced sample was peripheral blood, taken 28 days after the second AZD1222 dose. The CDR3 DNA is TGTGCCAGCAGCTTAAGCTCGAACACTGAAGCTTTCTTT. Residues: CASSLSSNTEAFF.